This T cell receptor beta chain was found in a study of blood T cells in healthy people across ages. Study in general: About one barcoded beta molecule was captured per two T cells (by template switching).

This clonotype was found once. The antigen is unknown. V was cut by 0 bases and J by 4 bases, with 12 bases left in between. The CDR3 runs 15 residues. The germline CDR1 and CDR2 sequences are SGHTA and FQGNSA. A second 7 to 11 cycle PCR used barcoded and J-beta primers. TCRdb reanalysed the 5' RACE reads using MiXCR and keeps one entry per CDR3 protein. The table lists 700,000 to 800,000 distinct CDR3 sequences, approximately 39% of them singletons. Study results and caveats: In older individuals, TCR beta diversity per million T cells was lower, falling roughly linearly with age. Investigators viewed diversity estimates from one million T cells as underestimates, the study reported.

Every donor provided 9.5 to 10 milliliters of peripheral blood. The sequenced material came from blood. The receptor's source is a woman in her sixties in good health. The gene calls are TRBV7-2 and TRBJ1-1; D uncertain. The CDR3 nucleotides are TGTGCCAGCAGCTTAGCGCTTGGAGGATCCACTGAAGCTTTCTTT. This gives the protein CASSLALGGSTEAFF. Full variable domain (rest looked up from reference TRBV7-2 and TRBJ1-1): GAGVSQSPSNKVTEKGKDVELRCDPISGHTALYWYRQSLGQGLEFLIYFQGNSAPDKSGLPSDRFSAERTGGSVSTLTIQRTQQEDSAVYLCASSLALGGSTEAFFGQGTRLTVV.